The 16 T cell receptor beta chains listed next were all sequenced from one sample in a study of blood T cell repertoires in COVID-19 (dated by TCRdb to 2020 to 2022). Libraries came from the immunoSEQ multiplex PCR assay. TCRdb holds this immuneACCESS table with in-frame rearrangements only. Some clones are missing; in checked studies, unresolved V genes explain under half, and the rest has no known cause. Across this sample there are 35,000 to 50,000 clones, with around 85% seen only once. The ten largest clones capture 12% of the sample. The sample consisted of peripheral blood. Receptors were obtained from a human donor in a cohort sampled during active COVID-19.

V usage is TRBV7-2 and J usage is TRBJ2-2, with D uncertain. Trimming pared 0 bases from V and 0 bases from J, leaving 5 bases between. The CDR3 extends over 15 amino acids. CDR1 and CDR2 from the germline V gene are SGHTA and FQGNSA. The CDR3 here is CASSLAAANTGELFF. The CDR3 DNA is TGTGCCAGCAGCTTAGCCGCGGCGAACACCGGGGAGCTGTTTTTT.

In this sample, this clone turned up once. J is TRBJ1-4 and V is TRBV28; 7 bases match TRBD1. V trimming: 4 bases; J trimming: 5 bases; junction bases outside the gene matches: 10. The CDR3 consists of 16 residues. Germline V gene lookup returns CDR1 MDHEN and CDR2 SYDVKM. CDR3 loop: CASSSTGPLTNEKLFF. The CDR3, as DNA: TGTGCCAGCAGTTCGACAGGGCCGTTAACAAATGAAAAACTGTTTTTT.

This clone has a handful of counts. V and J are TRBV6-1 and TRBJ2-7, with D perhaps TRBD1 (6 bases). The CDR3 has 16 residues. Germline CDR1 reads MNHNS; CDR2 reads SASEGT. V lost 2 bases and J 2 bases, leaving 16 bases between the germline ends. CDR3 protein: CASSERGWGQPYEQYF. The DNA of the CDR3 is TGTGCCAGCAGTGAAAGGGGATGGGGGCAACCCTACGAGCAGTACTTC.

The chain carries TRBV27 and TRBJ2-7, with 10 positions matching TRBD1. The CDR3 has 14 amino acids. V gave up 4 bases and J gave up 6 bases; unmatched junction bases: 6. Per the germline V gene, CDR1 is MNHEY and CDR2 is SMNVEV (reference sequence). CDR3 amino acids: CASSSGQGISEQYF. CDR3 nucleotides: TGTGCCAGCAGTTCGGGACAGGGGATCAGCGAGCAGTACTTC.

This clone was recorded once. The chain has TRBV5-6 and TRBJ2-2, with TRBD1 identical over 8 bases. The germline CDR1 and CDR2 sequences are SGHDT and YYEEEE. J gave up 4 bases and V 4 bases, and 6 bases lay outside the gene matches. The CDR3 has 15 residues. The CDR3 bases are TGTGCCAGCAGCATGACAGGGGTGGGCACCGGGGAGCTGTTTTTT. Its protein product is CASSMTGVGTGELFF.

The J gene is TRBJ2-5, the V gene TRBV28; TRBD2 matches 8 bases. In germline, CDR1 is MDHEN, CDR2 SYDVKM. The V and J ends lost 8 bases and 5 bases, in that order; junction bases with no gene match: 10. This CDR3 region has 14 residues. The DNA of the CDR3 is TGTGCCAGCGGTGGGTTCTCGGGGGGGGAGACCCAGTACTTC. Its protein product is CASGGFSGGETQYF.

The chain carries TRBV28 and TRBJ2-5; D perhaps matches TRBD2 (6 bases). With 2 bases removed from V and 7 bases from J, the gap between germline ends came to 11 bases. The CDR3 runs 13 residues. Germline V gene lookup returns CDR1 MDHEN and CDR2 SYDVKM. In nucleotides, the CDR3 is TGTGCCAGCAGTTTACGGGGGTCCAGGACCCAGTACTTC. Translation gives CASSLRGSRTQYF.

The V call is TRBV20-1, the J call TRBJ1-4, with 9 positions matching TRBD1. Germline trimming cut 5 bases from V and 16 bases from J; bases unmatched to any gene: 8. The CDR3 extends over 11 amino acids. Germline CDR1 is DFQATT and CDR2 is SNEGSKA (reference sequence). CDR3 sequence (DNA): TGCAGTGCTGGAGGTGGGACAGGGCGGTTTTTT. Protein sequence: CSAGGGTGRFF.

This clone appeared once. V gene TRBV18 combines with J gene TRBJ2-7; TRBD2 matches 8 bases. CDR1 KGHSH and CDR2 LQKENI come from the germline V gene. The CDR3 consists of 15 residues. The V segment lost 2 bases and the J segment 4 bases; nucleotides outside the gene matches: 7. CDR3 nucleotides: TGTGCCAGCTCACCAAGCGGGGGCTACTCTTACGAGCAGTACTTC. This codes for CASSPSGGYSYEQYF. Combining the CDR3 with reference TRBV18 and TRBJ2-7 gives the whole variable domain NAGVMQNPRHLVRRRGQEARLRCSPMKGHSHVYWYRQLPEEGLKFMVYLQKENIIDESGMPKERFSAEFPKEGPSILRIQQVVRGDSAAYFCASSPSGGYSYEQYFGPGTRLTVT.

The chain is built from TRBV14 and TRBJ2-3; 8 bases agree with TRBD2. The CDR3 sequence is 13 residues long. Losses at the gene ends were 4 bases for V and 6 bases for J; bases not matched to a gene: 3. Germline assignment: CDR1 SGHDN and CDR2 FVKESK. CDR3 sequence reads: CASSRGGKDTQYF. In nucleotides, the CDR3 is TGTGCCAGCAGCCGCGGGGGGAAGGATACGCAGTATTTT.

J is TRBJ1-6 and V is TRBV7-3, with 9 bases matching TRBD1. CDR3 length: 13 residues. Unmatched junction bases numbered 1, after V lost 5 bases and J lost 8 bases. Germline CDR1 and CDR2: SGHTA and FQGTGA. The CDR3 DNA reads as TGTGCCAGCAGCCGGACAGGGGATTCACCCCTCCACTTT. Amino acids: CASSRTGDSPLHF.

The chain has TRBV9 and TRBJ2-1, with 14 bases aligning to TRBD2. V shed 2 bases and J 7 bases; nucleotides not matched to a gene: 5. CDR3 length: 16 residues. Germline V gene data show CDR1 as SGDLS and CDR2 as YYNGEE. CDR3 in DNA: TGTGCCAGCAGCGTCAGGACTAGCGGGGGGCGTAATGAGCAGTTCTTC. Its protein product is CASSVRTSGGRNEQFF.

The DNA for the CDR3 is TGTGCCAGCAGCCCCTATTCAGGGAACAGCAATCAGCCCCAGCATTTT. Translation gives CASSPYSGNSNQPQHF. The chain carries TRBV7-2 and TRBJ1-5, with TRBD1 as a possible D gene (5 bases). The CDR3 extends over 16 amino acids. The V and J ends lost 5 bases and 1 base respectively, with 15 bases between them. In germline, CDR1 is SGHTA, CDR2 FQGNSA.

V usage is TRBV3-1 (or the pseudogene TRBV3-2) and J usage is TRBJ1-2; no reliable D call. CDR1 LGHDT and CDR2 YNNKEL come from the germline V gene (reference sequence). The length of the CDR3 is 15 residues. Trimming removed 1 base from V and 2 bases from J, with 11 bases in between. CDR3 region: CASSQVRGRNYGYTF. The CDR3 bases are TGTGCCAGCAGCCAAGTTCGGGGTAGGAACTATGGCTACACCTTC.

CDR3 nucleotide sequence: TGTGCCAGCAGTTCACTACGGGGAGGACCTTATACGCAGTATTTT. This encodes CASSSLRGGPYTQYF. This chain uses TRBV7-2 with TRBJ2-3; tentative D call: TRBD2 (6 bases). This CDR3 spans 15 amino acids. CDR1 is SGHTA, CDR2 FQGNSA, per germline. The germline V and J ends were trimmed by 6 bases and 7 bases, with 20 bases remaining between them.

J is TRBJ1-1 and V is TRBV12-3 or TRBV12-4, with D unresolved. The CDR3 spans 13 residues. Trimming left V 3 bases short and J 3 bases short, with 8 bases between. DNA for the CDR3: TGTGCCAGCAGTTTTAGACAAGACACTGAAGCTTTCTTT. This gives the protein CASSFRQDTEAFF.